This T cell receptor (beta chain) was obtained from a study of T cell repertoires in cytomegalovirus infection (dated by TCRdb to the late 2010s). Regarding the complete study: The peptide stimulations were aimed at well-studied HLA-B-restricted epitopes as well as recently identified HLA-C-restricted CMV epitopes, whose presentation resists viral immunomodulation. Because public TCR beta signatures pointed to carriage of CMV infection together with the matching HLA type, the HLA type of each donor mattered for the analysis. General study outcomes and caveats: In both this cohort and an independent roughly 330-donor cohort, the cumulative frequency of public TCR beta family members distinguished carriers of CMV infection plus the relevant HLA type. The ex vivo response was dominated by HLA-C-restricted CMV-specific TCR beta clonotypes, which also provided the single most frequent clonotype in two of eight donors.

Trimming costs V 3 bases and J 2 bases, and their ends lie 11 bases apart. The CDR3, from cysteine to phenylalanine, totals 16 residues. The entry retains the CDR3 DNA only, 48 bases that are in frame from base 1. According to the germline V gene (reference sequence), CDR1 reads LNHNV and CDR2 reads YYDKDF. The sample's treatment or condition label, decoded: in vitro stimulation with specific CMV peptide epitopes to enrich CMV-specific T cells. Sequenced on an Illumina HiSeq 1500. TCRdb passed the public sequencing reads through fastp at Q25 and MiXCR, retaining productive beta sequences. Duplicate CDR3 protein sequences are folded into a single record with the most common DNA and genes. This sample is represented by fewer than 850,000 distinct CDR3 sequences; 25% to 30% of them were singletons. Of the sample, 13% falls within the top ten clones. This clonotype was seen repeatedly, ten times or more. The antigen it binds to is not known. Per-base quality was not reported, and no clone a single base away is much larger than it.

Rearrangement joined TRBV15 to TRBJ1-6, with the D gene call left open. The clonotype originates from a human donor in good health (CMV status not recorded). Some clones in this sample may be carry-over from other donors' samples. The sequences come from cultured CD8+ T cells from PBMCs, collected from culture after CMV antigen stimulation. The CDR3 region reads CATSSSRETYNSPLHF. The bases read TGTGCCACCAGCAGCTCAAGGGAAACCTATAATTCACCCCTCCACTTT.